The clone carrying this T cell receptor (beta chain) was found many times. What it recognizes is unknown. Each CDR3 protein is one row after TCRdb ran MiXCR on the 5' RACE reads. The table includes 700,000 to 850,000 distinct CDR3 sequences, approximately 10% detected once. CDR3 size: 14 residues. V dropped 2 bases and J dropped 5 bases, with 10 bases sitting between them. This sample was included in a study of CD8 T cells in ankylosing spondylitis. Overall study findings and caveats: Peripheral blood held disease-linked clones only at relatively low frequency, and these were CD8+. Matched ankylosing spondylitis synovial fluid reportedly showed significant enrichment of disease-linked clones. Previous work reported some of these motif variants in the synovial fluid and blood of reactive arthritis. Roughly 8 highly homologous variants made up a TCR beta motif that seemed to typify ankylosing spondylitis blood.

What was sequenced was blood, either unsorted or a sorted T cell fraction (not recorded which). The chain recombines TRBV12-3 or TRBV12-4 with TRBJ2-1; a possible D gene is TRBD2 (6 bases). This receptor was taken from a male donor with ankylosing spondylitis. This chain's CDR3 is CASSLTGDHNEQFF. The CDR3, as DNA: TGTGCCAGCAGTTTAACGGGGGACCACAATGAGCAGTTCTTC.